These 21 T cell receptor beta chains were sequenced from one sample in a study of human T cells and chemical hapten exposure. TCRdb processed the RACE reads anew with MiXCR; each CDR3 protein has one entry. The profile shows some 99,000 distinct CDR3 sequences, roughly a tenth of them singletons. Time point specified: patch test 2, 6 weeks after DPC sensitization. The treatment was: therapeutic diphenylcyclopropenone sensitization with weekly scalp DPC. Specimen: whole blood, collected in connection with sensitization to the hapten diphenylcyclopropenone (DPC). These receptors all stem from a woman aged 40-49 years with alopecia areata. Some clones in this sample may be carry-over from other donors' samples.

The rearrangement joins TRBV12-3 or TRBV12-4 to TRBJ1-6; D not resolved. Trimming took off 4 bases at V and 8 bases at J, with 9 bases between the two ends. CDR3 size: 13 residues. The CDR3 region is CASSSRSYSPLHF. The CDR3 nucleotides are TGTGCCAGCAGTTCCCGGTCCTATTCACCCCTCCACTTT.

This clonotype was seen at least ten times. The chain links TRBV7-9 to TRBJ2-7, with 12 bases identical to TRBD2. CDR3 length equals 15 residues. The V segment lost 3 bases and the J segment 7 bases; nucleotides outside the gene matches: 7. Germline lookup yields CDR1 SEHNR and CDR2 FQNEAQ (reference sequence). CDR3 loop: CASSFWTSGAQEQYF. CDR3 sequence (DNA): TGTGCCAGCAGCTTCTGGACTAGCGGGGCCCAGGAGCAGTACTTC.

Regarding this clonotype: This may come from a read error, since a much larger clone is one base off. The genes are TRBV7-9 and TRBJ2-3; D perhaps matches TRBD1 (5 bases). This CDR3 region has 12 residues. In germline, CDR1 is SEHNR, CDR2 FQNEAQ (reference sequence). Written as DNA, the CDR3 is TGTGCCAGCAGCTCCATAACAGGTACGCAGTATTTT. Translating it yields CASSSITGTQYF.

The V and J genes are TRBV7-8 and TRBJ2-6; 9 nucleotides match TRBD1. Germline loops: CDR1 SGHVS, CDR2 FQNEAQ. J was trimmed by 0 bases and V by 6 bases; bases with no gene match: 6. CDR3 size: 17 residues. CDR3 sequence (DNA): TGTGCCAGCAGTCGCGGGACAGGGCCCTCTGGGGCCAACGTCCTGACTTTC. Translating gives CASSRGTGPSGANVLTF.

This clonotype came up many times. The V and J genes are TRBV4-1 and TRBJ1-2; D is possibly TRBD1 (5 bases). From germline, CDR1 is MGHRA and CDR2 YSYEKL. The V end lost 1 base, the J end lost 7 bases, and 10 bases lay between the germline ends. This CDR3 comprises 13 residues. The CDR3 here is CASSQGKGFGYTF. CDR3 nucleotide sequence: TGCGCCAGCAGCCAAGGCAAGGGGTTTGGCTACACCTTC.

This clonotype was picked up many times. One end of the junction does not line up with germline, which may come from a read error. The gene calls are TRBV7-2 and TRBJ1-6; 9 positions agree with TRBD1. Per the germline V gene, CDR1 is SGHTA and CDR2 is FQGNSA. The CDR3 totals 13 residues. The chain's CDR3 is CATQWTGDSPLHF. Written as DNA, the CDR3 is TGTGCCACCCAGTGGACAGGGGACTCACCCCTCCATTTT. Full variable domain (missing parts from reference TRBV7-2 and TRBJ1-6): GAGVSQSPSNKVTEKGKDVELRCDPISGHTALYWYRQSLGQGLEFLIYFQGNSAPDKSGLPSDRFSAERTGGSVSTLTIQRTQQEDSAVYLCATQWTGDSPLHFGNGTRLTVT.

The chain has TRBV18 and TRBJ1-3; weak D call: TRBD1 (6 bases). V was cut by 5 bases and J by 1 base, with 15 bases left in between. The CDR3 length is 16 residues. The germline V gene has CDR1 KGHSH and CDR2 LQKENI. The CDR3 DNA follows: TGTGCCAGCTCATCTGGGCAGGGGAATTCTGGAAACACCATATATTTT. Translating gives CASSSGQGNSGNTIYF.

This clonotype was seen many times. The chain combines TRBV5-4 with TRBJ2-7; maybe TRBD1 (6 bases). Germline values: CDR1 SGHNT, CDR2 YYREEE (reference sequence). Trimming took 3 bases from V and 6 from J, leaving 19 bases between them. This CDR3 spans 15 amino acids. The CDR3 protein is CASSSGSSRGLEQYF. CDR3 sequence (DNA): TGTGCCAGCAGCTCCGGATCCAGCAGGGGCCTCGAGCAGTACTTC.

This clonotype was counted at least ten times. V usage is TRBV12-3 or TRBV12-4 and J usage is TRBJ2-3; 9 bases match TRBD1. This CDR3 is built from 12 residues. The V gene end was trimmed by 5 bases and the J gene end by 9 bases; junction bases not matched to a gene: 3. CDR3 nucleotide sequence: TGTGCCAGCAGTCCTGGGACAGGGACGCAGTATTTT. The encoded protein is CASSPGTGTQYF.

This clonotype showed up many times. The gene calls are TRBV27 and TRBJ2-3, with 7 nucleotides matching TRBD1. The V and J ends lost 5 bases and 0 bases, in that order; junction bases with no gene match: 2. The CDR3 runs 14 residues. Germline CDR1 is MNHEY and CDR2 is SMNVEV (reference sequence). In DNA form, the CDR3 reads TGTGCCAGCAGTGACAGGGTTAGCACAGATACGCAGTATTTT. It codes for CASSDRVSTDTQYF.

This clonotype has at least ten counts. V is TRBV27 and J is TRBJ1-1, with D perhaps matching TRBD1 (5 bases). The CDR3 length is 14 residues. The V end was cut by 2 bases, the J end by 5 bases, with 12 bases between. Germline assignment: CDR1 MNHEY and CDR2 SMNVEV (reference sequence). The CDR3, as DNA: TGTGCCAGCAGTTTAGGGGCGCGGGGTACTGAAGCTTTCTTT. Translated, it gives CASSLGARGTEAFF.

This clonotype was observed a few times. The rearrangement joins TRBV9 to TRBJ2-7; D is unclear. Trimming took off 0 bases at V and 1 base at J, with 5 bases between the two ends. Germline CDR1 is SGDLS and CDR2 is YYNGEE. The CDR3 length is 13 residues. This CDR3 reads CASSVDSSYEQYF. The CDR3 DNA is TGTGCCAGCAGCGTAGACAGTTCCTACGAGCAGTACTTC.

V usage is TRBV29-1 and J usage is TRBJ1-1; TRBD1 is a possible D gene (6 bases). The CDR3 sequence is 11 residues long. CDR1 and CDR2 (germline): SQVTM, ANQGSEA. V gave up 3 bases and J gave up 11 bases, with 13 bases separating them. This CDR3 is CSVETGDRAFF. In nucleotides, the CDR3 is TGCAGCGTTGAGACAGGAGATCGGGCTTTCTTT.

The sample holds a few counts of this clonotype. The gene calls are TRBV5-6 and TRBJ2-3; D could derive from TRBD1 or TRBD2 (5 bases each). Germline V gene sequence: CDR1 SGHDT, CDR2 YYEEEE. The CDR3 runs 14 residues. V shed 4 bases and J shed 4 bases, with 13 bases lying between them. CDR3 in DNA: TGTGCCAGCAGCACAGGTCAAGCGGCAGATACGCAGTATTTT. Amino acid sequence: CASSTGQAADTQYF.

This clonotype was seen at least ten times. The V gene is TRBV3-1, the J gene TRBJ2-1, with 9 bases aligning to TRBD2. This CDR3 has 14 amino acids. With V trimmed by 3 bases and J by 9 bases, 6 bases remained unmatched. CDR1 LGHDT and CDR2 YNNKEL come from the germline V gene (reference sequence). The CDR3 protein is CASSQRGGNSEQFF. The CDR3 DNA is TGTGCCAGCAGCCAGCGGGGGGGCAATAGTGAGCAGTTCTTC.

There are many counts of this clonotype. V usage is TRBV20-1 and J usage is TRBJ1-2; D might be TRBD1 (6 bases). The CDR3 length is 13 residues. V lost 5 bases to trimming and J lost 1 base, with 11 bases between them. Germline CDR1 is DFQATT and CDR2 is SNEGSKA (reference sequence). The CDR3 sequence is CSAEDSLNYGYTF. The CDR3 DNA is TGCAGTGCTGAGGACAGCCTTAACTATGGCTACACCTTC.

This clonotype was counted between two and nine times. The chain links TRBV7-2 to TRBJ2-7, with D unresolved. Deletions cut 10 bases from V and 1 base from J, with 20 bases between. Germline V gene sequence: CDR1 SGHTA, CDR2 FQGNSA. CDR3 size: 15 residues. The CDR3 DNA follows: TGTGCCACCTCCTCCGCTAATCTCGGGTCCTACGAGCAGTACTTC. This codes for CATSSANLGSYEQYF. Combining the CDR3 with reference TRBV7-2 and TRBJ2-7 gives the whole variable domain GAGVSQSPSNKVTEKGKDVELRCDPISGHTALYWYRQSLGQGLEFLIYFQGNSAPDKSGLPSDRFSAERTGGSVSTLTIQRTQQEDSAVYLCATSSANLGSYEQYFGPGTRLTVT.

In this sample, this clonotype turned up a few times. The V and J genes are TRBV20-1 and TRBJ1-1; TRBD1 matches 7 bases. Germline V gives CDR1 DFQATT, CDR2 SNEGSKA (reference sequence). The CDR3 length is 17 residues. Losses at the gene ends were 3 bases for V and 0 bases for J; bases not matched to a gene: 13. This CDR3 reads CSASDPSGGSLNTEAFF. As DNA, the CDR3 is TGCAGTGCTAGCGACCCTTCAGGGGGGTCATTGAACACTGAAGCTTTCTTT.

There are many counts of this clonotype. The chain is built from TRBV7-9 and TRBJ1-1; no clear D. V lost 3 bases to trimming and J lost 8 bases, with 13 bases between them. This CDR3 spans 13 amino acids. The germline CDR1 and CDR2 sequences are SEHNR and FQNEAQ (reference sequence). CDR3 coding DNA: TGTGCCAGCAGCTTGGGATTTTTGCGGGAAGCTTTCTTT. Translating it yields CASSLGFLREAFF.

CDR3 DNA sequence: TGTGCCAGCAGCCAAGATTGGTCTTATGGCTACACCTTC. Translating it yields CASSQDWSYGYTF. V usage is TRBV14 and J usage is TRBJ1-2; the D is unclear. The CDR3 consists of 13 residues. Trimming stripped 0 bases from V and 5 bases from J, with 7 bases between. Germline V gene data show CDR1 as SGHDN and CDR2 as FVKESK.

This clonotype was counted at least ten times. For the CDR3, the DNA is TGTGCCAGCAGCCAAGAGAACAGGTTCTATGGCTACACCTTC. It codes for CASSQENRFYGYTF. The chain recombines TRBV3-1 with TRBJ1-2; perhaps TRBD1 as D (5 bases). CDR1 is LGHDT, CDR2 YNNKEL, per germline (reference sequence). V was trimmed by 0 bases and J by 4 bases, leaving 9 bases between them. The length of the CDR3 is 14 residues.